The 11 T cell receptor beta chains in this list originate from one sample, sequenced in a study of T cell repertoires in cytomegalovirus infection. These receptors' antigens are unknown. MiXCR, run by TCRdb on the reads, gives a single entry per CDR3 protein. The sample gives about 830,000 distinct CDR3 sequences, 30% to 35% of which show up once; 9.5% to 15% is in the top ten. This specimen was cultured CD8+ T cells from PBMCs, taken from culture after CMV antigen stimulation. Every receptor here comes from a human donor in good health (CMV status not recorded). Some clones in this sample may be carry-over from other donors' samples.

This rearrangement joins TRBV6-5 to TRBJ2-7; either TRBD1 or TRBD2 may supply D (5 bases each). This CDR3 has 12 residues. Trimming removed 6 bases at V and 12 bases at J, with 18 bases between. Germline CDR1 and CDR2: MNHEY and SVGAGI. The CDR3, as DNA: TGTGCCAGCAGCCCCTCCGGGGCCCGGGCGTACGTC. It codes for CASSPSGARAYV.

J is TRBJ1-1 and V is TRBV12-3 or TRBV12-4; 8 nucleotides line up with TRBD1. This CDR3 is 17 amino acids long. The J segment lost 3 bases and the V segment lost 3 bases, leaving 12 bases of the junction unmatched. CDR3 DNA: TGTGCCAGCAGTTTGCGAAGGCAGGGGGCCCCCCACACTGAAGCTTTCTTT. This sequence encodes CASSLRRQGAPHTEAFF.

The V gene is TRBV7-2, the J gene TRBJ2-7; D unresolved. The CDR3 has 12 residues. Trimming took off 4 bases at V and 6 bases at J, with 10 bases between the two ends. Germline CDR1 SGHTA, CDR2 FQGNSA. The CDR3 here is CASSWVEGEQYF. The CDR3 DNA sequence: TGTGCCAGCAGCTGGGTTGAAGGCGAGCAGTACTTC.

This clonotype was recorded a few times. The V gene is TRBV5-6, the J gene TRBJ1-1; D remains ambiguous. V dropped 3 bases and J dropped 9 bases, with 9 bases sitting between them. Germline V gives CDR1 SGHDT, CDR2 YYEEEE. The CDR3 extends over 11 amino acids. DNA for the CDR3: TGTGCCAGCAGCTCGGGCCCTAAAGCTTTCTTT. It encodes CASSSGPKAFF.

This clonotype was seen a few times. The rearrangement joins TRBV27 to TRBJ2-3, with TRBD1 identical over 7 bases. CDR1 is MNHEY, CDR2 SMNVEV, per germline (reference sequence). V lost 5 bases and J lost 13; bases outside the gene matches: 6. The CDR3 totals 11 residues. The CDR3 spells CASSRGTVEYF. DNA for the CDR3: TGTGCCAGCAGTAGGGGGACAGTTGAGTATTTT.

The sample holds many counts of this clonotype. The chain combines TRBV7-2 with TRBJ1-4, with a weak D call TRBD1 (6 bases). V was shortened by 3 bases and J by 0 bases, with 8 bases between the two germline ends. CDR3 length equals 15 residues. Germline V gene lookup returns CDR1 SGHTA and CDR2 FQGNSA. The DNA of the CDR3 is TGTGCCAGCAGCTTCGGGACAACAACTAATGAAAAACTGTTTTTT. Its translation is CASSFGTTTNEKLFF.

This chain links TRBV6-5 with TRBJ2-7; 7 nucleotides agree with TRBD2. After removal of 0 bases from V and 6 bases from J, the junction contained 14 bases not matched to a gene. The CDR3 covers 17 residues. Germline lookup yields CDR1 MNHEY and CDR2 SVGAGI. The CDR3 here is CASSYSRSGGAVFEQYF. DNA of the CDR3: TGTGCCAGCAGTTACTCGAGGTCGGGGGGAGCGGTTTTCGAGCAGTACTTC.

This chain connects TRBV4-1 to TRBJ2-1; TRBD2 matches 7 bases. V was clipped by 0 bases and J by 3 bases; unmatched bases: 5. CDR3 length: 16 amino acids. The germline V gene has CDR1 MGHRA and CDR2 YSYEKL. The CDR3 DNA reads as TGCGCCAGCAGCCAAGACGGGAGGCTGTTCTACAATGAGCAGTTCTTC. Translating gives CASSQDGRLFYNEQFF.

For the CDR3, the DNA is TGTGCCAGCATGGGTGGCACTGAAGCTTTCTTT. It codes for CASMGGTEAFF. This chain uses TRBV2 with TRBJ1-1; D gene ambiguous. V dropped 7 bases and J dropped 4 bases, with 7 bases sitting between them. Germline CDR1 SNHLY, CDR2 FYNNEI. The CDR3 has 11 residues.

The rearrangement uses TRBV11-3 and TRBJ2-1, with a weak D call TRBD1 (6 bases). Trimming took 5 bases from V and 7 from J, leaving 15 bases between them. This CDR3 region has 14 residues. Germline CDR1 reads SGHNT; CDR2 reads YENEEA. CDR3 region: CASSLGWGQNEQFF. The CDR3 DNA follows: TGTGCCAGCAGCCTAGGTTGGGGGCAAAATGAGCAGTTCTTC.

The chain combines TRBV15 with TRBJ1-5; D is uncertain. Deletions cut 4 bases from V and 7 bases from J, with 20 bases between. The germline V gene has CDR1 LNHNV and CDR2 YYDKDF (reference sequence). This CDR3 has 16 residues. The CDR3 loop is CATSIRSLGVRQPQHF. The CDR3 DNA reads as TGTGCCACCAGCATAAGAAGTTTGGGCGTAAGGCAGCCCCAGCATTTT.